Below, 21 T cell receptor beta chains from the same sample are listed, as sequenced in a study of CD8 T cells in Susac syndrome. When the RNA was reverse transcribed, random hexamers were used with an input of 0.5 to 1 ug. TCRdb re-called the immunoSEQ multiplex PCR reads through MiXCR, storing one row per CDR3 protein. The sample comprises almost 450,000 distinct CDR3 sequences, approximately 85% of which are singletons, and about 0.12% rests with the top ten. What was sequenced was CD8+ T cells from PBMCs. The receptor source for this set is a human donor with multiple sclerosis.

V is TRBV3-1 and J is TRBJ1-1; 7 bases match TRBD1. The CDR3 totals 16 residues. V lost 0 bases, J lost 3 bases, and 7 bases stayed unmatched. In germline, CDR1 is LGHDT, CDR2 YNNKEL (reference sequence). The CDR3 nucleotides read TGTGCCAGCAGCCAAGATGGGGAGACAGGGTACACTGAAGCTTTCTTT. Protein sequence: CASSQDGETGYTEAFF.

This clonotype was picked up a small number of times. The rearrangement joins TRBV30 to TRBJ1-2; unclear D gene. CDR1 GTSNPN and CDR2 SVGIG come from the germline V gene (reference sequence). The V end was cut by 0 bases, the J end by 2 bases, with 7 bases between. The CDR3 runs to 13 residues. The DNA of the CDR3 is TGTGCCTGGAGTGTCAACGAGAACTATGGCTACACCTTC. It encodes CAWSVNENYGYTF.

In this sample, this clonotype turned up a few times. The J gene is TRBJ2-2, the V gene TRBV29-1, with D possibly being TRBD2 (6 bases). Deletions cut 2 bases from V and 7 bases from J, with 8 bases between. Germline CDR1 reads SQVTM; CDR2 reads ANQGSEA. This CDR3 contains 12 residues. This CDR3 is CSVEREYGELFF. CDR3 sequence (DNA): TGCAGCGTTGAACGGGAGTACGGGGAGCTGTTTTTT.

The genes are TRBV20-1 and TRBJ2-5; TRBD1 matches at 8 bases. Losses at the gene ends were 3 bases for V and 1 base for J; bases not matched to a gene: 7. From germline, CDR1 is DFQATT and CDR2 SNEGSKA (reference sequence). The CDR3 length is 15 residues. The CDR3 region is CSASPDRGGQETQYF. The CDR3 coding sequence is TGCAGTGCTAGCCCCGACAGGGGAGGCCAAGAGACCCAGTACTTC.

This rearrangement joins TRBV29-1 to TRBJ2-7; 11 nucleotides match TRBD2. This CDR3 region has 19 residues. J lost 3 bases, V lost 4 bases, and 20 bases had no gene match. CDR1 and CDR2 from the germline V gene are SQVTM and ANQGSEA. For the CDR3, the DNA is TGCAGCGTTGCCTCCCAGCCAGCTTTAGCGGGAGGGGATAACTACGAGCAGTACTTC. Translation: CSVASQPALAGGDNYEQYF.

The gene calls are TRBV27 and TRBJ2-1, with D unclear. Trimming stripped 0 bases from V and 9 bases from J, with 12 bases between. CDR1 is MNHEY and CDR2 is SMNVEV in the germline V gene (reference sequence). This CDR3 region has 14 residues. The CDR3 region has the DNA TGTGCCAGCAGTTTATCGATGGGCATTACTGAGCAGTTCTTC. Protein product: CASSLSMGITEQFF.

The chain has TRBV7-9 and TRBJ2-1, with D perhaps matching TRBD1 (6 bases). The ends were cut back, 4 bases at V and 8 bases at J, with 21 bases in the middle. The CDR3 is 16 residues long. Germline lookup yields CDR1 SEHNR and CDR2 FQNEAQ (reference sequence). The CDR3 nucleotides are TGTGCCAGCAGCTCCCGGAAGACAGGTCTCATCGATGAGCAGTTCTTC. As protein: CASSSRKTGLIDEQFF.

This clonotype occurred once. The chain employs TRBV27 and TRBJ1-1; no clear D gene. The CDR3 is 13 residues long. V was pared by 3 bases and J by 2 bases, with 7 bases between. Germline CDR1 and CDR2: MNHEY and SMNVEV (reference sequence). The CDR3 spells CASSFGINTEAFF. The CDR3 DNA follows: TGTGCCAGCAGTTTCGGCATAAACACTGAAGCTTTCTTT.

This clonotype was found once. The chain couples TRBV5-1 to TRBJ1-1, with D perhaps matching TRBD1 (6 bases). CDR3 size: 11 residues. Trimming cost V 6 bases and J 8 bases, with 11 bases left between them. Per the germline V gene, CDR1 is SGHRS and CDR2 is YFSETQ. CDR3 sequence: CASILGAEAFF. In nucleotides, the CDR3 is TGCGCCAGCATACTGGGGGCGGAAGCTTTCTTT.

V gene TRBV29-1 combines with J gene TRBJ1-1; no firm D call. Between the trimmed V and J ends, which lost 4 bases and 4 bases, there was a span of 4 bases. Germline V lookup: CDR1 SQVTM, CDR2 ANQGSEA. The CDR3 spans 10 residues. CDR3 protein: CSVVATEAFF. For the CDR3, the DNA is TGCAGCGTTGTGGCCACTGAAGCTTTCTTT. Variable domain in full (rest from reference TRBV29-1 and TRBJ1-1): SAVISQKPSRDICQRGTSLTIQCQVDSQVTMMFWYRQQPGQSLTLIATANQGSEATYESGFVIDKFPISRPNLTFSTLTVSNMSPEDSSIYLCSVVATEAFFGQGTRLTVV.

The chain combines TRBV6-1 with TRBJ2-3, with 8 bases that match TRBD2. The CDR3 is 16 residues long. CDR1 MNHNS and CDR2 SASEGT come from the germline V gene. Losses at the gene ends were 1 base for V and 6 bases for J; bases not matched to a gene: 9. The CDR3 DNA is TGTGCCAGCAGTGAAGAGAGCGGGAGTGGCCCCGATACGCAGTATTTT. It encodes CASSEESGSGPDTQYF.

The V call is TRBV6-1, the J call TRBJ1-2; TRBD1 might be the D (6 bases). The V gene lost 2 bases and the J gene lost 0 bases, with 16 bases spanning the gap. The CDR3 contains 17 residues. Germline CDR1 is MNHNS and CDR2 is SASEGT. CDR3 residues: CASSEILETGANYGYTF. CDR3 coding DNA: TGTGCCAGCAGTGAAATTCTGGAGACAGGAGCTAACTATGGCTACACCTTC.

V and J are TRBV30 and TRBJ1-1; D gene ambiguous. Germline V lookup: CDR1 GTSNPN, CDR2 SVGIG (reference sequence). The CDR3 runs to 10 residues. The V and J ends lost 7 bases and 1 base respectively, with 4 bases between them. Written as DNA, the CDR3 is TGTGCCTACACGAACACTGAAGCTTTCTTT. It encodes CAYTNTEAFF.

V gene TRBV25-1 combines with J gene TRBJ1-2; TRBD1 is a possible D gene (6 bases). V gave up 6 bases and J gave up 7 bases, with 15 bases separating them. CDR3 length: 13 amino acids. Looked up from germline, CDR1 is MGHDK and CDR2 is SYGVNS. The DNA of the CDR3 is TGTGCCAGCAGGAGGGCAGGGGACGGTGGCTACACCTTC. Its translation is CASRRAGDGGYTF.

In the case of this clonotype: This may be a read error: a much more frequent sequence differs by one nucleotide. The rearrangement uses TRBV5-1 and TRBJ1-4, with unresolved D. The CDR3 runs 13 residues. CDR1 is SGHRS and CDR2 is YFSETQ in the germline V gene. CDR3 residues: CTSSFTTNEKLFF. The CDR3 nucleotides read TGCACCAGCAGCTTTACAACTAATGAAAAACTGTTTTTT.

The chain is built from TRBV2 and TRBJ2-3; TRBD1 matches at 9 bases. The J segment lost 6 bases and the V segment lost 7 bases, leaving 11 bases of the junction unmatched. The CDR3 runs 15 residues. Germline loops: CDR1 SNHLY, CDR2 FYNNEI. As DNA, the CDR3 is TGTGCCAGCACCCCAAGGGGACAGGGAATCGATACGCAGTATTTT. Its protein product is CASTPRGQGIDTQYF.

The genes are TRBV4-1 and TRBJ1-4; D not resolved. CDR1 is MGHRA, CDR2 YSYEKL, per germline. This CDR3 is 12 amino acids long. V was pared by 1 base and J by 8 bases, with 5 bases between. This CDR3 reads CASSQASEKLFF. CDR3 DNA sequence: TGCGCCAGCAGCCAAGCAAGCGAAAAACTGTTTTTT.

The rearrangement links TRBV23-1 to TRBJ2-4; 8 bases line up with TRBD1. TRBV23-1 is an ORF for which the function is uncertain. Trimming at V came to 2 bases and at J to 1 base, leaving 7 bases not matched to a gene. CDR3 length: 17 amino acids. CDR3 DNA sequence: TGCGCCAGCAGTCAAACCCGGACAGGGATTGCCAAAAACATTCAGTACTTC. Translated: CASSQTRTGIAKNIQYF.

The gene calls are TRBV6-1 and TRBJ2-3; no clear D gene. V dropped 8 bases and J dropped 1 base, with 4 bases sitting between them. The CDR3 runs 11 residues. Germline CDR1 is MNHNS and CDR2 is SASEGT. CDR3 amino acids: CASGGTDTQYF. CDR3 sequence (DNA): TGTGCCAGCGGGGGCACAGATACGCAGTATTTT.

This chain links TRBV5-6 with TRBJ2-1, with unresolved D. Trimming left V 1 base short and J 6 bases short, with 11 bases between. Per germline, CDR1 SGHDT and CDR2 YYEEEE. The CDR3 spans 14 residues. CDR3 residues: CASSLTATGNEQFF. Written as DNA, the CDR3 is TGTGCCAGCAGCTTGACGGCTACCGGCAATGAGCAGTTCTTC.

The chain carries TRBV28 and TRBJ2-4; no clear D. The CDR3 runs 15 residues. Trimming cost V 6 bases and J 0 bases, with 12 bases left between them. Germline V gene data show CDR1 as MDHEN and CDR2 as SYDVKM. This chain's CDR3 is CASSRPKIAKNIQYF. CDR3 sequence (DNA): TGTGCCAGCAGCCGACCCAAGATAGCCAAAAACATTCAGTACTTC.